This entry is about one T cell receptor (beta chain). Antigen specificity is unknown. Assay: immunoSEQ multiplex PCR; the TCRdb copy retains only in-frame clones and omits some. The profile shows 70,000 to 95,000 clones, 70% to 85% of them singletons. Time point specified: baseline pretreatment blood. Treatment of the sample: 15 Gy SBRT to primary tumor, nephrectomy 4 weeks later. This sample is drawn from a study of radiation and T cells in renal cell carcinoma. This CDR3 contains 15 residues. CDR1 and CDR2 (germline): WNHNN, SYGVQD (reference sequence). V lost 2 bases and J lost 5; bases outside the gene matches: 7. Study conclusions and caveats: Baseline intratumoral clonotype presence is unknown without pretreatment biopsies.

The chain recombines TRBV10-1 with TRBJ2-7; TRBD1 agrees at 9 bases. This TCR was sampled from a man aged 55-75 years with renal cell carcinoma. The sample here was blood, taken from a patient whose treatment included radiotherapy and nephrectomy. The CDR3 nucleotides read TGCGCCAGCAGTGAGGGACAGGGGAAATTTGACGAGCAGTACTTC. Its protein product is CASSEGQGKFDEQYF.